These 7 T cell receptor beta chains came from one sample sequenced in a study of blood T cell repertoires in COVID-19. Produced via immunoSEQ multiplex PCR; TCRdb's table is partial and in-frame only. The table has 120,000 to 150,000 clones, over 80% seen once; the top ten hold over 0.8%. What was sequenced was peripheral blood. These receptors came from a woman in her forties or fifties with acute or convalescent COVID-19.

In its sample, this clone was seen a few times. V usage is TRBV7-3 and J usage is TRBJ1-3; D is ambiguous. Trimming cost V 4 bases and J 0 bases, with 10 bases left between them. This CDR3 spans 15 amino acids. Germline-derived CDR1 and CDR2 are SGHTA and FQGTGA. The CDR3 region has the DNA TGTGCCAGCAGCTCGACGGGTAGCTCTGGAAACACCATATATTTT. This translates into CASSSTGSSGNTIYF.

The rearrangement links TRBV5-5 to TRBJ1-2, with 12 positions matching TRBD1. J was trimmed by 1 base and V by 4 bases; bases with no gene match: 5. There are 16 residues in the CDR3. CDR1 and CDR2 (germline): SGHKS, YYEKEE (reference sequence). This chain's CDR3 is CASSPGQGASNYGYTF. CDR3 sequence (DNA): TGTGCCAGCAGCCCGGGACAGGGGGCAAGTAACTATGGCTACACCTTC.

The chain employs TRBV30 and TRBJ1-5, with TRBD1 matching over 8 bases. Trimming at V came to 1 base and at J to 5 bases, leaving 1 base not matched to a gene. In germline, CDR1 is GTSNPN, CDR2 SVGIG (reference sequence). The CDR3 has 13 residues. The CDR3 sequence is CAWSDRGDQPQHF. The CDR3 coding sequence is TGTGCCTGGAGTGACAGGGGGGATCAGCCCCAGCATTTT.

This clone was seen once. V usage is TRBV19 and J usage is TRBJ2-2; TRBD2 matches 7 bases. The CDR3 sequence is 14 residues long. The germline CDR1 and CDR2 sequences are LNHDA and SQIVND (reference sequence). The V gene end was trimmed by 6 bases and the J gene end by 5 bases; junction bases not matched to a gene: 6. The CDR3 DNA follows: TGTGCCAGTAGCTACGGGGAGGGTACCGGGGAGCTGTTTTTT. It codes for CASSYGEGTGELFF.

This clone was picked up one time. The chain joins TRBV6-6 to TRBJ2-7; D perhaps matches TRBD2 (7 bases). Per the germline V gene, CDR1 is MNHNY and CDR2 is SVGAGI (reference sequence). The CDR3 is 14 residues long. Deletions cut 4 bases from V and 7 bases from J, with 17 bases between. The CDR3, as DNA: TGTGCCAGCAGTTTGGAGGGGGGGCCCCGGGAGCAGTACTTC. It encodes CASSLEGGPREQYF.

The chain links TRBV10-3 to TRBJ1-1, with D hard to call. Germline CDR1 and CDR2: ENHRY and SYGVKD. V lost 6 bases and J 1 base, leaving 12 bases between the germline ends. This CDR3 is 14 amino acids long. The CDR3 loop is CAIRIDTWNTEAFF. The CDR3, as DNA: TGTGCCATCAGGATAGACACCTGGAACACTGAAGCTTTCTTT.

DNA of the CDR3: TGCGCCAGCAGCATAGCATACAGGGACGGAAACACCATATATTTT. It codes for CASSIAYRDGNTIYF. J is TRBJ1-3 and V is TRBV5-1, with D maybe TRBD1 (6 bases). The CDR3 sequence is 15 residues long. V was pared by 4 bases and J by 4 bases, with 15 bases between. CDR1 and CDR2 from the germline V gene are SGHRS and YFSETQ. Together with reference TRBV5-1 and TRBJ1-3, the CDR3 gives the full variable domain: KAGVTQTPRYLIKTRGQQVTLSCSPISGHRSVSWYQQTPGQGLQFLFEYFSETQRNKGNFPGRFSGRQFSNSRSEMNVSTLELGDSALYLCASSIAYRDGNTIYFGEGSWLTVV.